The T cell receptor (beta chain) under discussion was sequenced for a study of blood T cell repertoires in COVID-19. Profiled with immunoSEQ multiplex PCR; TCRdb holds only in-frame clones, not every one. The repertoire holds 190,000 or so clones, with roughly four fifths as singletons. Clinical history as reported by participants underpinned cohort assignment. The TCR originated in a man aged 35 to 55 who had recovered from COVID-19. Sequenced input: PBMCs or T cells enriched from blood (not recorded which).

In DNA form, the CDR3 reads TGCGCCAGCGGACTAGCGGGAGGACTGGGCTACAATGAGCAGTTCTTC. Protein: CASGLAGGLGYNEQFF. The chain is built from TRBV10-2 and TRBJ2-1, with TRBD2 matching 14 bases. J lost 3 bases, V lost 8 bases, and 6 bases had no gene match. CDR3 size: 16 residues. The germline gives CDR1 WSHSY, CDR2 SAAADI.